This T cell receptor beta chain is from a study of T cells after somatic rescue of genetic block. Assay: immunoSEQ multiplex PCR; the TCRdb copy retains only in-frame clones and omits some. Of 88,000 or so clones in the sample, 80% to 90% were seen once. This clone appeared a single time. Trimming removed 0 bases at V and 5 bases at J, with 14 bases between. Per the germline V gene, CDR1 is SGHDT and CDR2 is YYEEEE. This CDR3 has 16 residues. The V and J genes are TRBV5-6 and TRBJ2-2; the D gene is possibly TRBD2 (5 bases). This receptor was taken from a woman in her late teens or twenties. What was sequenced was peripheral blood mononuclear cells (PBMCs). This chain's CDR3 is CASSLEGRSGTGELFF. DNA for the CDR3: TGTGCCAGCAGCTTGGAAGGGCGTTCGGGGACCGGGGAGCTGTTTTTT.